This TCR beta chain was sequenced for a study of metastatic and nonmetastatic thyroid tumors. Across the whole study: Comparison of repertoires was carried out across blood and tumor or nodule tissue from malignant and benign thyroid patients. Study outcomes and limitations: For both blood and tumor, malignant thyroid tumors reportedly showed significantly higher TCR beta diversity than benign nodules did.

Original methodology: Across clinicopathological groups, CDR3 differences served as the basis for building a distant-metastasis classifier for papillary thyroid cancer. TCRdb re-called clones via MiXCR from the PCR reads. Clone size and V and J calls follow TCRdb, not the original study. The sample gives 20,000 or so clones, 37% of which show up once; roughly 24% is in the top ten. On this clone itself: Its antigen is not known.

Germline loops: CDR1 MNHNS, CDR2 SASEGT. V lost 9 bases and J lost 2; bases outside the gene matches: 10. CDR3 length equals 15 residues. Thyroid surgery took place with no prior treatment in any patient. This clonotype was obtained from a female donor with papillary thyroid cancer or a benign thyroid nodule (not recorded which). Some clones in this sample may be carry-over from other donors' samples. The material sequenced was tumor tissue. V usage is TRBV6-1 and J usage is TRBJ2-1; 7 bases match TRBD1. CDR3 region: CASRLTGVPYNEQFF. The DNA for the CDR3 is TGTGCCAGTAGACTTACAGGGGTTCCCTACAATGAGCAGTTCTTC.